This is a list of T cell receptor beta chains from one sample in a study of T cell responses to AZD1222 COVID-19 vaccine. TCRdb keeps only in-frame clones here, not all; method: immunoSEQ multiplex PCR. Here the sample spans about 78,000 clones, about 82% being singletons. The sequenced sample was peripheral blood, obtained on day 0 of AZD1222 vaccination. These TCRs come from an adult in good health. Both conserved end residues are part of each CDR3. A D gene is named only where the DNA matches it firmly. Rows give clone size only sometimes, using once, few, many, or a class for an expanded clone.

length	V	size	D	J	DNA	CDR3
15	TRBV5-1	.	TRBD1	TRBJ1-6	TGCGCCAGCAGCTTGGAAGGACAGGGGAATTCACCCCTCCACTTT	CASSLEGQGNSPLHF
15	TRBV21-1	.	.	TRBJ1-2	TGTGCCAGCAGCAATAGGTATCTAGCTAACTATGGCTACACCTTC	CASSNRYLANYGYTF
15	TRBV6-5	few	TRBD2	TRBJ2-7	TGTGCCAGCAGGCCTAGCGGGAGTCACTCCTACGAGCAGTACTTC	CASRPSGSHSYEQYF
17	TRBV7-2	.	.	TRBJ1-3	TGTGCCAGCAGCCCCCCCGGCTCCTTGAGCTCTGGAAACACCATATATTTT	CASSPPGSLSSGNTIYF
15	TRBV18	few	TRBD1	TRBJ2-7	TGTGCCAGCTCATTCTCCGGACAGGGGACGGGAGAGCAGTACTTC	CASSFSGQGTGEQYF
15	TRBV18	.	TRBD1	TRBJ2-2	TGTGCCAGCTCTTTGGACAGGGTGAACACCGGGGAGCTGTTTTTT	CASSLDRVNTGELFF
14	TRBV28	.	.	TRBJ1-1	TGTGCCAGCAGCTCCGTTGGCGGCACCTTTTTGGCTTTCTTT	CASSSVGGTFLAFF
14	TRBV4-1	.	.	TRBJ1-5	TGCGCCAGCAGCCAAGTAGGGTCCAATCAGCCCCAGCATTTT	CASSQVGSNQPQHF
15	TRBV9	.	TRBD2	TRBJ2-1	TGTGCCAGCAGTGAACTAGCGGAGGTCTACAATGAGCAGTTCTTC	CASSELAEVYNEQFF
15	TRBV19	once	TRBD1	TRBJ1-5	TGTGCCAGTAGTATAGGACAGGGGGCAGGACAGCCCCAGCATTTT	CASSIGQGAGQPQHF
13	TRBV6-1	.	.	TRBJ2-2	TGTGCCAGCAGTGATATTGGTTCCGGGGAGCTGTTTTTT	CASSDIGSGELFF
16	TRBV5-6	.	TRBD1	TRBJ1-2	TGTGCCAGCAGCTTGGACGGACAGGGGGATCGCTATGGCTACACCTTC	CASSLDGQGDRYGYTF
15	TRBV6-5	.	.	TRBJ1-4	TGTGCCAGCAGTTACAGGGGCATGGTTAATGAAAAACTGTTTTTT	CASSYRGMVNEKLFF
14	TRBV15	.	.	TRBJ1-3	TGTGCCACCAGCAGTAGGACAACTGGAAACACCATATATTTT	CATSSRTTGNTIYF
15	TRBV6-6	few	.	TRBJ2-2	TGTGCCAGCAGAGTGATGGGGGACGGCCCCGGGGAGCTGTTTTTT	CASRVMGDGPGELFF
15	TRBV7-6	.	.	TRBJ2-1	TGTGCCAGCAGCCCTGACAGCAGCTCCTACAATGAGCAGTTCTTC	CASSPDSSSYNEQFF
14	TRBV18	.	TRBD1	TRBJ1-1	TGTGCCAGCTCCCCCAGGCAGGGGGCTACTGAAGCTTTCTTT	CASSPRQGATEAFF
14	TRBV3-1/TRBV3-2	once	.	TRBJ1-2	TGTGCCAGCAGCCAAGTGGCCACGCAGTCGGGCTACACCTTC	CASSQVATQSGYTF